This TCR beta chain was sequenced in a study of vaccination effects on CD4 cells after COVID-19. Study-wide results and limits: Only a single clone (1 of 255 vaccine-induced clones in healthy vaccinees) cross-reacted with common cold coronaviruses.

Antigen-specific CD4+ T cells expanded by the ViraFEST assay with viral peptide pools were then sequenced. Subsequent to 10 days of culture, CD4+ T cells were isolated. The vaccine recipients had no prior SARS-CoV-2 infection, with negative nucleocapsid antibodies. Researchers reported culturing more than 1.5 million PBMC in each well, adding 8 to 10 IU/ml IL-2 and around 10 ug/ml peptides. Days 3 and 7 were when half the medium was replaced with IL-2 medium. Comment on this clone: What it binds is unknown.

The CDR3 loop spans 13 amino acids. The V end was cut by 4 bases, the J end by 3 bases, with 8 bases between. Germline V gene lookup returns CDR1 SEHNR and CDR2 FQNEAQ (reference sequence). Method: immunoSEQ multiplex PCR; TCRdb's copy keeps in-frame clones and lacks some. The table shows 60,000 to 65,000 clones, with roughly 76% occurring only once. The receptor was derived from a human donor who received a COVID-19 vaccine. The J gene is TRBJ2-3, the V gene TRBV7-9, with D perhaps TRBD1 (6 bases). Sample: CD4+ T cells from PBMCs cultured with HCoV-OC43 spike peptides, taken before COVID-19 vaccination. Subset described: HCoV-OC43 spike overlapping peptide pool stimulation. The CDR3 DNA sequence: TGTGCCAGCAGCTATACAGGGACAGATACGCAGTATTTT. It codes for CASSYTGTDTQYF.